Here is one T cell receptor (beta chain) with its context. Its antigen is not identified. This entry belongs to a study of radiation and T cells in renal cell carcinoma. Germline-derived CDR1 and CDR2 are SEHNR and FQNEAQ (reference sequence). The CDR3 is 13 residues long. Trimming removed 2 bases at V and 8 bases at J, with 9 bases between. TCRdb's copy holds only in-frame clones and misses some; the assay was immunoSEQ multiplex PCR. The table lists over 35,000 clones, roughly 80% of them singletons. Indicated time point: blood 4 weeks post-SBRT, at nephrectomy. Treatment here: 15 Gy SBRT to primary tumor, nephrectomy 4 weeks later. Radiation-treated patients gave blood at baseline, week 2 and week 4. Clear cell pathology was present in this patient's renal cell carcinoma. Study-level findings and limits: Without pretreatment biopsies, baseline tumor clonotype presence was undetermined.

Material: blood, obtained from a patient whose treatment included radiotherapy and nephrectomy. The chain couples TRBV7-9 to TRBJ1-4; D not certain. The clonotype comes from a woman in her seventies with renal cell carcinoma. The CDR3 here is CASSLSPREKLFF. CDR3 nucleotide sequence: TGTGCCAGCAGCTTATCCCCCCGCGAAAAACTGTTTTTT.